These 2 T cell receptor beta chains were all obtained from the same sample, sequenced in a study of CD8 T cells in Susac syndrome. The RNA input was about 0.5 to 1 ug, and it was reverse transcribed with random hexamers. TCRdb called the immunoSEQ multiplex PCR reads again in MiXCR, with one record for every CDR3 protein. The sample lists under 350,000 distinct CDR3 sequences, around 92% occurring once. Sequencing was performed on CD4+ T cells from PBMCs. The receptors stem from a human donor with multiple sclerosis.

This clonotype was counted once. The rearrangement links TRBV5-1 to TRBJ1-2; D is perhaps TRBD1 (6 bases). The CDR3 has 15 residues. V dropped 6 bases and J dropped 8 bases, with 23 bases sitting between them. CDR1 is SGHRS and CDR2 is YFSETQ in the germline V gene. The CDR3, as DNA: TGCGCCAGCAATGCGGCGGAGGGGGTTTCGCGAGGCTACACCTTC. Encoded protein: CASNAAEGVSRGYTF. The whole variable domain, filled in from reference TRBV5-1 and TRBJ1-2, reads KAGVTQTPRYLIKTRGQQVTLSCSPISGHRSVSWYQQTPGQGLQFLFEYFSETQRNKGNFPGRFSGRQFSNSRSEMNVSTLELGDSALYLCASNAAEGVSRGYTFGSGTRLTVV.

V usage is TRBV5-5 and J usage is TRBJ2-4; D remains unclear. CDR3 length: 12 residues. Per germline, CDR1 SGHKS and CDR2 YYEKEE (reference sequence). V lost 2 bases, J lost 8 bases, and 8 bases lay in between. The CDR3 sequence: CASSLTSHIQYF. The CDR3 nucleotides read TGTGCCAGCAGCTTAACGTCTCACATTCAGTACTTC.